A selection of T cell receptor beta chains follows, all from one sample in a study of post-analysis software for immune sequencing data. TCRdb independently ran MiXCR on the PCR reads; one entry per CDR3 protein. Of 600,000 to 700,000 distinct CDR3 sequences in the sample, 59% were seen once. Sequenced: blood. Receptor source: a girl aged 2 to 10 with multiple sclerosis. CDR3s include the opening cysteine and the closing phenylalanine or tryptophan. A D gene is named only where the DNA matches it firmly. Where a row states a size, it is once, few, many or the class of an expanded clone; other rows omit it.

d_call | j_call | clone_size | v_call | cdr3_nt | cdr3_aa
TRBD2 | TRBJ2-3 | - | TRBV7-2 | TGTGCCAGCAGACGGGGGGGCCATGATACGCAGTATTTT | CASRRGGHDTQYF
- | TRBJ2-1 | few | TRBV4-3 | TGCGCCAGCAGCCAAGACGTGGGTAATGAGCAGTTCTTC | CASSQDVGNEQFF
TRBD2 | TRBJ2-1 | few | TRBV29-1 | TGCAGCGTCGTTAGGACTAGCGCCAATGAGCAGTTCTTC | CSVVRTSANEQFF
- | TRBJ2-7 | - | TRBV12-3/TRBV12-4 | TGTGCCAGCAGTTTATCGACAGGAGCCTACGAGCAGTACTTC | CASSLSTGAYEQYF
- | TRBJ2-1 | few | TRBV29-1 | TGCAGCGTTGAAGCCCCAAGGCGGATGAGGGTTTACAATGAGCAGTTCTTC | CSVEAPRRMRVYNEQFF
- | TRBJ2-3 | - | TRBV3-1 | TGTGCCAGCAGCTACGTAACAGTGCCAGATACGCAGTATTTT | CASSYVTVPDTQYF
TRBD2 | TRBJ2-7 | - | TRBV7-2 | TGTGCCAGCAGCTTAGAAGCTAGCGGGGGGCTCCTCTCCTACGAGCAGTACTTC | CASSLEASGGLLSYEQYF
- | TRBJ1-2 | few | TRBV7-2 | TGTGCCAGCAGCTTACGCGGGGGCGGAGGCTACACCTTC | CASSLRGGGGYTF
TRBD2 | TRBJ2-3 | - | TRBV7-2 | TGTGCCAGCAGCTTTTTGAGATCGGGACTAGCGGGAGGGCCCAATACGCAGTATTTT | CASSFLRSGLAGGPNTQYF
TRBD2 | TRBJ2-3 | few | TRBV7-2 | TGTGCCAGCAGCTTAGGACTAGCGGGACCGGGGGATACGCAGTATTTT | CASSLGLAGPGDTQYF
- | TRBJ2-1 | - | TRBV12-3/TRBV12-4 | TGTGCCAGCAGTCCCCCGGGACCAATAAGTTATAATGAGCAGTTCTTC | CASSPPGPISYNEQFF
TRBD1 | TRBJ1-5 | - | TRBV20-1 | TGCAGTGCTAGAGACCGGGACAGAAATCAGCCCCAGCATTTT | CSARDRDRNQPQHF
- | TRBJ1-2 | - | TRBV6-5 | TGTGCCAGCAGTTCGGGGACACCCAAGGCCAATGGCTACACCTTC | CASSSGTPKANGYTF
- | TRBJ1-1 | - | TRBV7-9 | TGTGCCAGCAGTCTAATTCCCCCGGGGAGGGGGGTGAACACTGAAGCTTTCTTT | CASSLIPPGRGVNTEAFF
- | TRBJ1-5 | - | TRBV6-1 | TGTGCCAGTCACAGGGAAACGAGCAATCAGCCCCAGCATTTT | CASHRETSNQPQHF
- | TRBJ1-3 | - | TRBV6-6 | TGTGCCAGCAGTTACGCAGGGAGCTCTGGAAACACCATATATTTT | CASSYAGSSGNTIYF
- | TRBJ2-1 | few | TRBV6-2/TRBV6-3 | TGTGCCAGCAGCTACATGCTAGGGGACTCCTACAATGAGCAGTTCTTC | CASSYMLGDSYNEQFF